This TCR beta chain was sequenced during a study of radiotherapy plus CTLA-4 blockade in lung cancer. Study-level information: Disease control was present in 30% to 35% of patients, and objective responses in around 20%.

The CDR3 is 14 amino acids. CDR1 is SGHTA and CDR2 is FQGNSA in the germline V gene. Trimming shortened V by 4 bases and J by 0 bases, and 8 bases separated the two germline ends. Chemo-refractory metastatic non-small-cell lung cancer patients were treated with focal radiation plus CTLA-4 blockade with ipilimumab. This table comes from immunoSEQ multiplex PCR, and its TCRdb copy is limited to in-frame clones, with some not included. The sample carries around 80,000 clones, under 75% recorded once. Study-wide results and limits: It was early blood T cell clone dynamics, with interferon-beta, that reportedly best predicted response. Tumor-origin TCR clones grew in blood after radiotherapy plus ipilimumab.

Notes on this clone: Its antigen is not known.

The rearrangement uses TRBV7-2 and TRBJ2-3; D gene ambiguous. This receptor was obtained from a human donor with non-small cell lung cancer whose response to radiotherapy plus ipilimumab could not be evaluated. This specimen was peripheral blood, taken from a patient treated with radiotherapy plus ipilimumab. Here the CDR3 reads CASSSTTSTDTQYF. The CDR3, as DNA: TGTGCCAGCAGCTCGACAACTAGCACAGATACGCAGTATTTT.